Following are 29 T cell receptor beta chains from one sample sequenced in a study of cytomegalovirus exposure and HLA in healthy donors. The PCR ran on 60 Vbeta and 13 Jbeta primers. The assay was immunoSEQ multiplex PCR, and TCRdb's table has in-frame clones only and misses some. The sample shows around 54,000 clones, less than 85% of them seen only once. The sample was PBMCs. The receptors come from a man aged 30 to 39 in good health and CMV-seropositive.

On this clone itself: The identical CDR3 is also encoded by other nucleotide sequences in the sample. This chain connects TRBV28 to TRBJ1-1, with no clear D. The V gene lost 1 base and the J gene lost 5 bases, with 8 bases spanning the gap. The CDR3 is 13 residues long. The germline CDR1 and CDR2 sequences are MDHEN and SYDVKM. The CDR3 coding sequence is TGTGCCAGCAGTTTATACGGGAATACTGAAGCTTTCTTT. Amino acid sequence: CASSLYGNTEAFF. Based on the CDR3 plus reference TRBV28 and TRBJ1-1, the full variable domain is DVKVTQSSRYLVKRTGEKVFLECVQDMDHENMFWYRQDPGLGLRLIYFSYDVKMKEKGDIPEGYSVSREKKERFSLILESASTNQTSMYLCASSLYGNTEAFFGQGTRLTVV.

This chain uses TRBV27 with TRBJ1-5, with no clear D. CDR3 size: 13 residues. Between the trimmed V and J ends, which lost 2 bases and 8 bases, there was a span of 10 bases. Looked up from germline, CDR1 is MNHEY and CDR2 is SMNVEV (reference sequence). CDR3 amino acids: CASSLRFREPQHF. CDR3 bases: TGTGCCAGCAGTTTAAGGTTCCGGGAGCCCCAGCATTTT.

This clone was counted only a few times. The J gene is TRBJ1-6, the V gene TRBV2; 7 nucleotides match TRBD1. Germline V gives CDR1 SNHLY, CDR2 FYNNEI. The J segment lost 0 bases and the V segment lost 5 bases, leaving 13 bases of the junction unmatched. The CDR3 is made up of 19 amino acids. The CDR3 nucleotides read TGTGCCAGCAGTATGCCACGAGACAGGGTTGGCTCCTATAATTCACCCCTCCACTTT. Its translation: CASSMPRDRVGSYNSPLHF.

This clone has more than one count but fewer than ten. This chain links TRBV4-1 with TRBJ1-1; D is uncertain. The CDR3 is made up of 14 amino acids. Between the trimmed V and J ends, which lost 4 bases and 0 bases, there was a span of 9 bases. Germline CDR1 is MGHRA and CDR2 is YSYEKL. The CDR3 is CASSPKSVNTEAFF. The CDR3 coding sequence is TGCGCCAGCAGCCCAAAATCAGTGAACACTGAAGCTTTCTTT.

This chain links TRBV5-6 with TRBJ2-3, with D maybe TRBD2 (5 bases). The CDR3 length is 16 residues. Trimming removed 0 bases at V and 1 base at J, with 12 bases between. CDR1 is SGHDT and CDR2 is YYEEEE in the germline V gene. The CDR3 DNA is TGTGCCAGCAGCTTGGTTGGGAGTTTCGGCACAGATACGCAGTATTTT. It yields the protein CASSLVGSFGTDTQYF.

The chain uses TRBV7-3 and TRBJ1-3; D is uncertain. V was clipped by 5 bases and J by 2 bases, with 13 bases between them. The germline gives CDR1 SGHTA, CDR2 FQGTGA. The CDR3 length is 15 residues. The CDR3 sequence: CASSPSPGAGNTIYF. The CDR3 coding sequence is TGTGCCAGCAGCCCTTCCCCTGGAGCTGGAAACACCATATATTTT.

V is TRBV18 and J is TRBJ1-3, with D possibly matching TRBD1 (5 bases). Germline CDR1 KGHSH, CDR2 LQKENI. The length of the CDR3 is 16 residues. Trimming cost V 2 bases and J 0 bases, with 11 bases left between them. CDR3 nucleotides: TGTGCCAGCTCACCATATGGGGCGAACTCTGGAAACACCATATATTTT. Translated: CASSPYGANSGNTIYF.

This chain links TRBV5-6 with TRBJ1-3; 7 bases map to TRBD1. Per the germline V gene, CDR1 is SGHDT and CDR2 is YYEEEE. The V segment lost 6 bases and the J segment 0 bases; nucleotides outside the gene matches: 9. The CDR3 totals 16 residues. CDR3 sequence reads: CASTSGTVFSGNTIYF. The CDR3 nucleotides read TGTGCCAGCACTTCCGGGACAGTCTTCTCTGGAAACACCATATATTTT.

This clone has a handful of counts. This rearrangement joins TRBV4-1 to TRBJ1-5, with D perhaps TRBD1 (5 bases). The V and J ends lost 1 base and 6 bases respectively, with 16 bases between them. In germline, CDR1 is MGHRA, CDR2 YSYEKL. This CDR3 has 16 residues. CDR3 loop: CASSQVMTAGAQPQHF. The CDR3 nucleotides are TGCGCCAGCAGCCAAGTAATGACAGCGGGAGCTCAGCCCCAGCATTTT.

J is TRBJ2-5 and V is TRBV6-1, with 8 nucleotides matching TRBD1. The CDR3 totals 15 residues. CDR1 is MNHNS and CDR2 is SASEGT in the germline V gene. The V segment lost 3 bases and the J segment 4 bases; nucleotides outside the gene matches: 7. CDR3 protein: CASSDQGARGETQYF. The CDR3 DNA reads TGTGCCAGCAGTGACCAGGGGGCGCGGGGAGAGACCCAGTACTTC.

The CDR3 loop is CASSLGRGRVNTEAFF. CDR3 nucleotide sequence: TGTGCCAGCAGCTTAGGCAGGGGTAGAGTGAACACTGAAGCTTTCTTT. J is TRBJ1-1 and V is TRBV11-1; a possible D gene is TRBD1 (6 bases). Germline V gene data show CDR1 as SGHAT and CDR2 as FQDESV (reference sequence). V was cut by 1 base and J by 0 bases, with 12 bases left in between. The CDR3 loop spans 16 amino acids.

The chain is built from TRBV5-1 and TRBJ1-1; D possibly corresponds to TRBD1 (5 bases). The CDR3 is 13 amino acids. Deletions cut 7 bases from V and 5 bases from J, with 15 bases between. CDR1 is SGHRS and CDR2 is YFSETQ in the germline V gene. The CDR3 loop is CASGAFASTEAFF. In nucleotides, the CDR3 is TGCGCCAGCGGGGCGTTTGCATCGACTGAAGCTTTCTTT.

The rearrangement joins TRBV19 to TRBJ2-7; 9 nucleotides line up with TRBD1. CDR1 is LNHDA, CDR2 SQIVND, per germline (reference sequence). CDR3 length: 13 amino acids. V lost 6 bases to trimming and J lost 6 bases; unmatched junction nucleotides: 6. The CDR3: CASSPGTGSEQYF. CDR3 DNA sequence: TGTGCCAGTAGCCCCGGGACAGGGTCCGAGCAGTACTTC.

J is TRBJ2-7 and V is TRBV5-8; 9 bases are shared with TRBD2. The V gene end was trimmed by 1 base and the J gene end by 4 bases; junction bases not matched to a gene: 6. This CDR3 comprises 15 residues. Germline CDR1 is SGHTS and CDR2 is YDEGEE. The CDR3 sequence is CASSLSAGGTYEQYF. The CDR3 region has the DNA TGTGCCAGCAGCTTGTCGGCGGGGGGGACGTACGAGCAGTACTTC.

The V call is TRBV11-1, the J call TRBJ2-7; 10 nucleotides line up with TRBD1. Germline V gives CDR1 SGHAT, CDR2 FQDESV (reference sequence). This CDR3 has 15 amino acids. Trimming took 2 bases from V and 3 from J; bases not matched to a gene: 4. In DNA form, the CDR3 reads TGTGCCAGCAGCTTAAGAGACAGGGGGCTCTACGAGCAGTACTTC. Translation gives CASSLRDRGLYEQYF.

The chain recombines TRBV30 with TRBJ1-5; D possibly corresponds to TRBD1 (6 bases). The CDR3 has 13 amino acids. The germline V and J ends were trimmed by 2 bases and 4 bases, with 9 bases remaining between them. Germline values: CDR1 GTSNPN, CDR2 SVGIG (reference sequence). The CDR3 is CAWSPGQNQPQHF. CDR3 sequence (DNA): TGTGCCTGGAGTCCCGGACAGAATCAGCCCCAGCATTTT.

The chain has TRBV28 and TRBJ1-5, with 9 bases lining up with TRBD1. J gave up 6 bases and V 7 bases, and 10 bases lay outside the gene matches. CDR3 length: 15 residues. Germline V CDR1 and CDR2: MDHEN, SYDVKM. As DNA, the CDR3 is TGTGCCAGCACCTCCCGGGACAGGGCGATTCAGCCCCAGCATTTT. Amino acid sequence: CASTSRDRAIQPQHF. The full variable domain, its missing parts supplied by reference TRBV28 and TRBJ1-5, is DVKVTQSSRYLVKRTGEKVFLECVQDMDHENMFWYRQDPGLGLRLIYFSYDVKMKEKGDIPEGYSVSREKKERFSLILESASTNQTSMYLCASTSRDRAIQPQHFGDGTRLSIL.

This clone was detected once. The gene calls are TRBV30 and TRBJ2-5; the D is unclear. CDR1 and CDR2 from the germline V gene are GTSNPN and SVGIG (reference sequence). The V end lost 2 bases, the J end lost 2 bases, and 9 bases lay between the germline ends. The length of the CDR3 is 13 residues. The DNA of the CDR3 is TGTGCCTGGAGTATAACTTTTCAAGAGACCCAGTACTTC. Translated, it gives CAWSITFQETQYF.

V and J are TRBV7-8 and TRBJ1-5, with D uncertain. CDR1 and CDR2 from the germline V gene are SGHVS and FQNEAQ. The germline V and J ends were trimmed by 5 bases and 4 bases, with 18 bases remaining between them. The CDR3 covers 16 residues. The CDR3 nucleotides are TGTGCCAGCAGCCCGGGTTGGCTTTGGCCTAATCAGCCCCAGCATTTT. It is translated as CASSPGWLWPNQPQHF.

The chain is built from TRBV6-1 and TRBJ2-7, with 7 bases lining up with TRBD2. There are 14 residues in the CDR3. Losses at the gene ends were 7 bases for V and 1 base for J; bases not matched to a gene: 7. Germline CDR1 MNHNS, CDR2 SASEGT. The CDR3 is CASTRRGESYEQYF. The CDR3 DNA follows: TGTGCCAGCACTCGCCGGGGGGAGTCCTACGAGCAGTACTTC.

The V and J genes are TRBV10-3 and TRBJ1-4, with 9 bases matching TRBD1. CDR1 ENHRY and CDR2 SYGVKD come from the germline V gene. Unmatched junction bases numbered 6, after V lost 3 bases and J lost 4 bases. The length of the CDR3 is 16 residues. CDR3: CAISENLDRGNEKLFF. The CDR3 nucleotides are TGTGCCATCAGTGAAAACTTGGACAGGGGTAATGAAAAACTGTTTTTT.

This clone was found a few times. The chain uses TRBV15 and TRBJ2-7, with 7 nucleotides matching TRBD1. The CDR3 runs 14 residues. CDR1 is LNHNV, CDR2 YYDKDF, per germline (reference sequence). V shed 6 bases and J 5 bases; nucleotides not matched to a gene: 10. The CDR3 DNA is TGTGCCACCAGACTAGGGGGCCCCATCCACGAGCAGTACTTC. This translates into CATRLGGPIHEQYF.

This chain uses TRBV15 with TRBJ2-6, with D maybe TRBD1 (5 bases). Trimming shortened V by 3 bases and J by 1 base, and 16 bases separated the two germline ends. CDR1 and CDR2 from the germline V gene are LNHNV and YYDKDF (reference sequence). The CDR3 has 18 amino acids. In DNA form, the CDR3 reads TGTGCCACCAGCAGGAGTGGGGCCCGTGTTTCTGGGGCCAACGTCCTGACTTTC. Translation: CATSRSGARVSGANVLTF.

This clone was seen once. V and J are TRBV6-5 and TRBJ1-2; TRBD1 might be the D (6 bases). Trimming removed 6 bases at V and 6 bases at J, with 14 bases between. Germline CDR1 MNHEY, CDR2 SVGAGI. The CDR3 is made up of 13 amino acids. The CDR3 protein is CASRFTGLDGYTF. In nucleotides, the CDR3 is TGTGCCAGCAGATTCACAGGGTTGGATGGCTACACCTTC.

J is TRBJ1-4 and V is TRBV6-5; D not resolved. V was trimmed by 0 bases and J by 2 bases, leaving 7 bases between them. The CDR3 runs to 15 residues. From germline, CDR1 is MNHEY and CDR2 SVGAGI. CDR3 sequence (DNA): TGTGCCAGCAGTTACTCGTTGAGGACTAATGAAAAACTGTTTTTT. Amino acid sequence: CASSYSLRTNEKLFF.

The chain couples TRBV9 to TRBJ2-3; 10 bases fit TRBD2. The CDR3 sequence is 15 residues long. The J segment lost 3 bases and the V segment lost 0 bases, leaving 1 base of the junction unmatched. Germline V lookup: CDR1 SGDLS, CDR2 YYNGEE. The DNA for the CDR3 is TGTGCCAGCAGCGTAGGAGCGGGAGGGACAGATACGCAGTATTTT. It specifies CASSVGAGGTDTQYF.

This chain connects TRBV29-1 to TRBJ2-4, with 8 bases that match TRBD2. V trimming: 6 bases; J trimming: 0 bases; junction bases outside the gene matches: 19. Germline V gene lookup returns CDR1 SQVTM and CDR2 ANQGSEA. CDR3 length: 19 residues. The CDR3 DNA reads TGCAGCGTCGAGGGTTGGGTAGCGGGACCGAAATTAGCCAAAAACATTCAGTACTTC. Protein product: CSVEGWVAGPKLAKNIQYF.

V is TRBV5-1 and J is TRBJ2-2, with 12 bases identical to TRBD1. The CDR3 loop spans 15 amino acids. V was pared by 8 bases and J by 7 bases, with 9 bases of the junction left unmatched. In germline, CDR1 is SGHRS, CDR2 YFSETQ. The CDR3 region is CASRVGTGGIGELFF. The CDR3 coding sequence is TGCGCCAGTCGAGTCGGGACAGGGGGCATCGGGGAGCTGTTTTTT.

This sequence joins TRBV6-1 and TRBJ1-2; D gene ambiguous. Germline assignment: CDR1 MNHNS and CDR2 SASEGT. The CDR3 runs to 14 residues. Trimming removed 6 bases at V and 1 base at J, with 12 bases between. This CDR3 is CASRPSLDNYGYTF. In DNA, the CDR3 is TGTGCCAGCAGGCCATCTCTAGATAACTATGGCTACACCTTC.